A single T cell receptor beta chain is shown here with its context. Its antigen is not known. With random hexamers, reverse transcription was performed on about 0.45 to 1 ug of RNA. Amplification of TCR beta CDR3 by immunoSEQ multiplex PCR spanned 54 Vbeta and 13 Jbeta. Each CDR3 protein is one row after TCRdb ran MiXCR on the immunoSEQ multiplex PCR reads. The table includes some 190,000 distinct CDR3 sequences, around 93% detected once. The data were taken from a study of CD8 T cells in Susac syndrome. Study outcomes and limitations: It was acknowledged in the study that its TCR sequencing and HLA analysis involved a relatively small number of individuals.

CD8+ and CD4+ T cells from blood underwent TCR beta sequencing. Negative magnetic isolation gave CD8+ and CD4+ cells; FACS enriched CD8+ TEMRA. The specimen was CD4+ T cells from PBMCs. The receptor comes from a human donor with Susac syndrome.

CDR3 DNA: TGTGCCAGCAGCCAGAACCCGGGGGATACGCAGTATTTT. Translating it yields CASSQNPGDTQYF. This chain uses TRBV3-1 with TRBJ2-3; a weak D match, TRBD2 (5 bases). The V gene's germline CDR1 is LGHDT and CDR2 YNNKEL (reference sequence). The CDR3 has 13 residues. Trimming removed 3 bases at V and 6 bases at J, with 10 bases between.